This entry is about one T cell receptor beta chain. Germline CDR1 is DFQATT and CDR2 is SNEGSKA (reference sequence). The V and J ends lost 6 bases and 5 bases respectively, with 17 bases between them. The length of the CDR3 is 15 residues. TCRdb independently ran MiXCR on the RT-PCR reads; one entry per CDR3 protein. The sample records more than 550,000 distinct CDR3 sequences, 13% to 15% being singletons. V is TRBV20-1 and J is TRBJ1-6; tentatively, D is TRBD1 (5 bases). The clonotype was recovered from a female donor in good health, serving as a healthy control. The sample consisted of memory CD4+ T cells from blood. The CDR3 spells CSAISLGANNSPLHF. The CDR3 DNA reads TGCAGTGCCATTTCCCTTGGGGCGAATAATTCACCCCTCCACTTT.